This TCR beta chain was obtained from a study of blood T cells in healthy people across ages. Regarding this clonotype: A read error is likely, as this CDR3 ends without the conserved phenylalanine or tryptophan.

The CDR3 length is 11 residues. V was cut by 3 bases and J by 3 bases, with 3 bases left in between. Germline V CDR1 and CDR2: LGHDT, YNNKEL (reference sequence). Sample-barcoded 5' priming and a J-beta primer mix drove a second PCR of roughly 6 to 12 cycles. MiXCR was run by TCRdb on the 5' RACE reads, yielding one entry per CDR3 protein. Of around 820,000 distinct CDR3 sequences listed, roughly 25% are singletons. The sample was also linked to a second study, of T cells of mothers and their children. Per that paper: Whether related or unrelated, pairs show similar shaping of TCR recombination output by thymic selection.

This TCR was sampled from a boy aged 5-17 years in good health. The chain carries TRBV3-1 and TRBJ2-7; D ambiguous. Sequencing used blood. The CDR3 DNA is TGTGCCAGCAGCCAGATCTACGAGCAGTACCTC. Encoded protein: CASSQIYEQYL.